Listed here are 25 T cell receptor beta chains from one sample, sequenced in a study of cytomegalovirus exposure and HLA in healthy donors. The PCR used 60 Vbeta and 13 Jbeta primers. The method was immunoSEQ multiplex PCR; TCRdb's version includes in-frame clones alone and lacks a portion of them. The repertoire includes approximately 140,000 clones, roughly 77% of them detected once, and around 6.4% sits in the top ten. Sequencing was done on a sample of PBMCs. These receptors were collected from a woman between 40 and 55 years old in good health and CMV-seropositive.

The chain uses TRBV7-2 and TRBJ2-5; 11 bases map to TRBD2. This CDR3 has 15 residues. V shed 4 bases, J shed 4 bases, and the junction held 5 bases outside the gene matches. Germline CDR1 reads SGHTA; CDR2 reads FQGNSA. CDR3 DNA sequence: TGTGCCAGCAGCTACCCCGGGACTAGCGGAGAGACCCAGTACTTC. Residues: CASSYPGTSGETQYF. The entire variable domain, with the rest obtained from reference TRBV7-2 and TRBJ2-5, is as follows: GAGVSQSPSNKVTEKGKDVELRCDPISGHTALYWYRQSLGQGLEFLIYFQGNSAPDKSGLPSDRFSAERTGGSVSTLTIQRTQQEDSAVYLCASSYPGTSGETQYFGPGTRLLVL.

The rearrangement joins TRBV2 to TRBJ1-2, with TRBD1 identical over 8 bases. V lost 6 bases to trimming and J lost 8 bases; unmatched junction nucleotides: 8. CDR3 length: 13 residues. CDR1 and CDR2 (germline): SNHLY, FYNNEI. For the CDR3, the DNA is TGTGCCAGCAGCACGACAGGGGTCGGAGGCTACACCTTC. It is translated as CASSTTGVGGYTF.

The chain couples TRBV14 to TRBJ2-3, with D perhaps matching TRBD2 (5 bases). Germline CDR1 SGHDN, CDR2 FVKESK. Trimming took 0 bases from V and 6 from J, leaving 19 bases between them. This CDR3 has 17 amino acids. The CDR3 loop is CASSQDTSSTPYDTQYF. CDR3 DNA: TGTGCCAGCAGCCAAGATACGTCTAGCACCCCCTACGATACGCAGTATTTT.

The gene calls are TRBV7-8 and TRBJ2-7; 7 nucleotides match TRBD2. Germline values: CDR1 SGHVS, CDR2 FQNEAQ. With 0 bases clipped from V and 3 bases from J, the junction kept 5 bases outside the gene matches. CDR3 length: 15 amino acids. The CDR3 protein is CASSLAGGWVYEQYF. DNA for the CDR3: TGTGCCAGCAGCTTAGCGGGGGGGTGGGTCTACGAGCAGTACTTC.

The chain employs TRBV6-1 and TRBJ2-1; 8 nucleotides align to TRBD1. Looked up from germline, CDR1 is MNHNS and CDR2 is SASEGT. V lost 9 bases to trimming and J lost 2 bases; unmatched junction nucleotides: 9. The CDR3 totals 15 residues. CDR3 region: CASGTGFSPYNEQFF. The CDR3 DNA sequence: TGTGCCAGTGGGACAGGCTTTAGCCCCTACAATGAGCAGTTCTTC.

This chain connects TRBV6-6 to TRBJ2-1; 9 bases line up with TRBD1. The V gene's germline CDR1 is MNHNY and CDR2 SVGAGI (reference sequence). V lost 6 bases and J lost 3; bases outside the gene matches: 6. The CDR3 has 15 residues. The CDR3 loop is CASSSGQGIYNEQFF. The CDR3 DNA reads TGTGCCAGCAGCTCGGGACAGGGAATCTACAATGAGCAGTTCTTC.

V is TRBV5-1 and J is TRBJ1-4; 8 bases align to TRBD1. Germline V gene data show CDR1 as SGHRS and CDR2 as YFSETQ. The CDR3 runs to 15 residues. The V segment lost 3 bases and the J segment 7 bases; nucleotides outside the gene matches: 8. CDR3 loop: CASSSRTGTGEKLFF. The CDR3, as DNA: TGCGCCAGCAGCTCGCGGACAGGGACGGGTGAAAAACTGTTTTTT.

This clone showed up just once. Here the CDR3 DNA reads TGTGCCAGCAGTTACTCGACAGGGGGAGACACTGAAGCTTTCTTT. Translation gives CASSYSTGGDTEAFF. The V gene is TRBV6-5, the J gene TRBJ1-1, with 9 bases lining up with TRBD1. Germline V CDR1 and CDR2: MNHEY, SVGAGI. J gave up 3 bases and V 0 bases, and 2 bases lay outside the gene matches. CDR3 length: 15 amino acids.

This chain uses TRBV11-2 with TRBJ1-5, with D perhaps matching TRBD1 (6 bases). The length of the CDR3 is 15 residues. Trimming removed 5 bases from V and 3 bases from J, with 14 bases in between. Looked up from germline, CDR1 is SGHAT and CDR2 is FQNNGV. The CDR3 nucleotides read TGTGCCAGCAGCCCGGACAGAGACCTCAATCAGCCCCAGCATTTT. Protein sequence: CASSPDRDLNQPQHF.

The chain links TRBV6-5 to TRBJ2-1; 16 bases align to TRBD2. The V gene end was trimmed by 4 bases and the J gene end by 12 bases; junction bases not matched to a gene: 9. CDR1 is MNHEY and CDR2 is SVGAGI in the germline V gene. The CDR3 totals 16 residues. The CDR3 is CASSSAGTSGRAWQFF. CDR3 sequence (DNA): TGTGCCAGCAGTTCCGCCGGGACTAGCGGGAGGGCGTGGCAGTTCTTC.

The V and J genes are TRBV7-2 and TRBJ2-3; the match to TRBD1 covers 7 bases. Germline loops: CDR1 SGHTA, CDR2 FQGNSA. V dropped 1 base and J dropped 0; count of bases not matched to a gene: 13. This CDR3 is 19 amino acids long. The CDR3 sequence is CASSLERTGSRPSTDTQYF. The CDR3 coding sequence is TGTGCCAGCAGCTTAGAGAGGACAGGAAGCAGACCCAGCACAGATACGCAGTATTTT.

CDR3 region: CASSKGHLSYEQYF. For the CDR3, the DNA is TGCGCCAGCAGCAAAGGACACCTCTCCTACGAGCAGTACTTC. This sequence joins TRBV5-1 and TRBJ2-7; tentatively, D is TRBD1 (5 bases). Trimming took off 4 bases at V and 0 bases at J, with 11 bases between the two ends. Per germline, CDR1 SGHRS and CDR2 YFSETQ. The CDR3 contains 14 residues. Full variable domain (outside the CDR3, taken from reference TRBV5-1 and TRBJ2-7): KAGVTQTPRYLIKTRGQQVTLSCSPISGHRSVSWYQQTPGQGLQFLFEYFSETQRNKGNFPGRFSGRQFSNSRSEMNVSTLELGDSALYLCASSKGHLSYEQYFGPGTRLTVT.

J is TRBJ2-7 and V is TRBV15, with TRBD1 matching over 11 bases. The CDR3 consists of 15 residues. The junction had 5 bases not matched to a gene; V was cut back by 2 bases and J by 5 bases. Germline loops: CDR1 LNHNV, CDR2 YYDKDF (reference sequence). CDR3 sequence (DNA): TGTGCCACCAGCAGACCCCCGGGACAGGGGGACGAGCAGTACTTC. Translation: CATSRPPGQGDEQYF. Full variable domain (rest looked up from reference TRBV15 and TRBJ2-7): DAMVIQNPRYQVTQFGKPVTLSCSQTLNHNVMYWYQQKSSQAPKLLFHYYDKDFNNEADTPDNFQSRRPNTSFCFLDIRSPGLGDTAMYLCATSRPPGQGDEQYFGPGTRLTVT.

This clone has just one count. The chain has TRBV29-1 and TRBJ2-7; TRBD2 is a possible D gene (6 bases). The germline V gene encodes CDR1 SQVTM and CDR2 ANQGSEA. There are 14 residues in the CDR3. Trimming pared 1 base from V and 3 bases from J, leaving 13 bases between. CDR3: CSVEAGDLNYEQYF. DNA for the CDR3: TGCAGCGTTGAAGCGGGGGACTTGAACTACGAGCAGTACTTC.

The chain joins TRBV2 to TRBJ2-3, with 10 bases aligning to TRBD2. The CDR3 loop spans 17 amino acids. Looked up from germline, CDR1 is SNHLY and CDR2 is FYNNEI. V gave up 7 bases and J gave up 0 bases; unmatched junction bases: 10. The CDR3 DNA sequence: TGTGCCAGCATGGGGGTTAGCGGGGGGACTAGCACAGATACGCAGTATTTT. It translates to CASMGVSGGTSTDTQYF.

This chain uses TRBV19 with TRBJ1-3, with 7 bases aligning to TRBD1. From germline, CDR1 is LNHDA and CDR2 SQIVND (reference sequence). Trimming took 8 bases from V and 0 from J; bases not matched to a gene: 10. This CDR3 is built from 16 residues. CDR3 sequence reads: CASSLGQPVSGNTIYF. The CDR3 DNA follows: TGTGCCAGTTCTCTGGGACAGCCCGTCTCTGGAAACACCATATATTTT.

The V gene is TRBV9, the J gene TRBJ2-3; 11 bases match TRBD1. The CDR3 has 14 residues. Losses at the gene ends were 2 bases for V and 7 bases for J; bases not matched to a gene: 3. Per the germline V gene, CDR1 is SGDLS and CDR2 is YYNGEE. The CDR3 spells CASSVRDRGNTQYF. CDR3 nucleotides: TGTGCCAGCAGCGTTAGGGACAGGGGGAATACGCAGTATTTT.

This clone came up a few times. The rearrangement joins TRBV7-9 to TRBJ2-5; D is possibly TRBD1 (6 bases). Germline CDR1 reads SEHNR; CDR2 reads FQNEAQ (reference sequence). Trimming pared 1 base from V and 2 bases from J, leaving 11 bases between. CDR3 length: 15 amino acids. This CDR3 is CASSLGRTAQETQYF. CDR3 nucleotide sequence: TGTGCCAGCAGCTTAGGAAGGACAGCACAAGAGACCCAGTACTTC.

J is TRBJ1-5 and V is TRBV4-2; D ambiguous. The V gene's germline CDR1 is LGHNA and CDR2 YNFKEQ. Trimming removed 5 bases from V and 7 bases from J, with 12 bases in between. The CDR3 sequence is 13 residues long. The CDR3 coding sequence is TGTGCCAGCAGCTCGGCGGTCGACCAGCCCCAGCATTTT. Amino acid sequence: CASSSAVDQPQHF.

The V and J genes are TRBV9 and TRBJ2-7; weak D call: TRBD1 (7 bases). CDR1 and CDR2 (germline): SGDLS, YYNGEE. The CDR3 is made up of 14 amino acids. Trimming took off 2 bases at V and 6 bases at J, with 15 bases between the two ends. As DNA, the CDR3 is TGTGCCAGCAGCGTTCAGGGGGACTCCGCCGAGCAGTACTTC. This sequence encodes CASSVQGDSAEQYF.

The rearrangement uses TRBV5-5 and TRBJ2-1, with 9 bases that match TRBD2. CDR3 size: 16 residues. The germline gives CDR1 SGHKS, CDR2 YYEKEE (reference sequence). The trim removed 0 bases at V and 5 bases at J, leaving 6 bases unmatched. The CDR3 bases are TGTGCCAGCAGCTTGGGCGGGGGGGTACAAAACAATGAGCAGTTCTTC. It specifies CASSLGGGVQNNEQFF. Full variable domain (missing parts from reference TRBV5-5 and TRBJ2-1): DAGVTQSPTHLIKTRGQQVTLRCSPISGHKSVSWYQQVLGQGPQFIFQYYEKEERGRGNFPDRFSARQFPNYSSELNVNALLLGDSALYLCASSLGGGVQNNEQFFGPGTRLTVL.

The chain carries TRBV9 and TRBJ2-1, with 12 bases aligning to TRBD2. This CDR3 comprises 15 residues. The germline V gene has CDR1 SGDLS and CDR2 YYNGEE. V was clipped by 0 bases and J by 6 bases; unmatched bases: 1. Here the CDR3 reads CASSVELAGGNEQFF. The CDR3 region has the DNA TGTGCCAGCAGCGTAGAACTAGCGGGAGGCAATGAGCAGTTCTTC.

The J gene is TRBJ2-3, the V gene TRBV9, with a weak D call TRBD1 (5 bases). Per germline, CDR1 SGDLS and CDR2 YYNGEE. Trimming took 3 bases from V and 4 from J, leaving 9 bases between them. The CDR3 runs 13 residues. CDR3 sequence: CASSGRVPDTQYF. In DNA, the CDR3 is TGTGCCAGCAGCGGCAGGGTTCCAGATACGCAGTATTTT.

The chain has TRBV7-2 and TRBJ2-2; D is perhaps TRBD2 (6 bases). CDR3 size: 14 residues. Looked up from germline, CDR1 is SGHTA and CDR2 is FQGNSA. V lost 2 bases, J lost 4 bases, and 8 bases lay in between. DNA of the CDR3: TGTGCCAGCAGCTTACCACTAGCCACCGGGGAGCTGTTTTTT. This gives the protein CASSLPLATGELFF. Using reference TRBV7-2 and TRBJ2-2 for the parts outside the CDR3, the full variable domain is GAGVSQSPSNKVTEKGKDVELRCDPISGHTALYWYRQSLGQGLEFLIYFQGNSAPDKSGLPSDRFSAERTGGSVSTLTIQRTQQEDSAVYLCASSLPLATGELFFGEGSRLTVL.

The chain carries TRBV18 and TRBJ1-5; D call uncertain. Trimming took off 6 bases at V and 4 bases at J, with 10 bases between the two ends. The germline CDR1 and CDR2 sequences are KGHSH and LQKENI. This CDR3 region has 13 residues. The CDR3 sequence is CASSTTVNQPQHF. DNA of the CDR3: TGTGCCAGCTCGACCACAGTGAATCAGCCCCAGCATTTT.